Each of the 14 T cell receptor beta chains below was sequenced from the same sample in a study of regulatory T cells in long-lasting Graves disease. The authors built TCR beta libraries using iRepertoire HTBI primers and Arm-PCR of CDR3 regions. TCRdb recomputed calls from the multiplex PCR reads with MiXCR, one row per CDR3 protein. The sample carries around 320,000 distinct CDR3 sequences, roughly a sixth recorded once. Time point indicated: newly diagnosed GD, antithyroid drugs for less than 3 months. Extracted PBMC RNA gave rise to the TCR library. The same sample was also studied in work on T cells in Graves' hyperthyroidism and ophthalmopathy.

The sample here was peripheral blood mononuclear cells (PBMCs), taken at new diagnosis, from a patient treated with antithyroid drugs. Receptors originate from a man aged 40-49 years with Graves disease.

This clonotype was recorded at least ten times. The rearrangement uses TRBV11-3 and TRBJ1-1, with no clear D. Germline CDR1 is SGHNT and CDR2 is YENEEA. Trimming removed 3 bases from V and 2 bases from J, with 10 bases in between. CDR3 length: 14 residues. CDR3 residues: CASSLILGNTEAFF. CDR3 DNA sequence: TGTGCCAGCAGCTTGATACTGGGAAACACTGAAGCTTTCTTT.

This clonotype was observed at least ten times. The CDR3 DNA reads TGTGCCAGCAGCTCTCGGACAGGTGTCTGGTACTTC. Its translation: CASSSRTGVWYF. The V gene is TRBV7-9, the J gene TRBJ2-5; TRBD1 matches 7 bases. This CDR3 has 12 residues. Germline CDR1 reads SEHNR; CDR2 reads FQNEAQ (reference sequence). The V segment lost 4 bases and the J segment 13 bases; nucleotides outside the gene matches: 9.

The V and J genes are TRBV19 and TRBJ1-5, with 7 bases that match TRBD1. Germline CDR1 reads LNHDA; CDR2 reads SQIVND (reference sequence). The CDR3 spans 14 residues. Trimming cost V 5 bases and J 7 bases; bases outside gene matches: 8. The CDR3 region is CASSRGGFDQPQHF. In DNA form, the CDR3 reads TGTGCCAGTAGTCGAGGGGGCTTTGACCAGCCCCAGCATTTT.

A few counts support this clonotype. DNA for the CDR3: TGTGCCAGCTCACGGGGGGGACAGAACAATCAGCCCCAGCATTTT. Protein: CASSRGGQNNQPQHF. The rearrangement links TRBV18 to TRBJ1-5; 7 bases are a match to TRBD1. The junction had 6 bases not matched to a gene; V was cut back by 4 bases and J by 3 bases. CDR1 KGHSH and CDR2 LQKENI come from the germline V gene. This CDR3 region has 15 residues. Full variable domain (missing parts from reference TRBV18 and TRBJ1-5): NAGVMQNPRHLVRRRGQEARLRCSPMKGHSHVYWYRQLPEEGLKFMVYLQKENIIDESGMPKERFSAEFPKEGPSILRIQQVVRGDSAAYFCASSRGGQNNQPQHFGDGTRLSIL.

This clonotype has at least ten counts. V is TRBV5-1 and J is TRBJ1-1; 8 nucleotides align to TRBD1. Per germline, CDR1 SGHRS and CDR2 YFSETQ. The V segment lost 6 bases and the J segment 8 bases; nucleotides outside the gene matches: 15. CDR3 length: 15 residues. CDR3 sequence: CASKTSGGGEEEAFF. DNA of the CDR3: TGCGCCAGCAAAACTTCAGGGGGCGGGGAGGAGGAAGCTTTCTTT.

The rearrangement links TRBV11-2 to TRBJ2-7; 9 bases align to TRBD2. There are 14 residues in the CDR3. J was trimmed by 3 bases and V by 3 bases; bases with no gene match: 3. The germline V gene has CDR1 SGHAT and CDR2 FQNNGV. The CDR3 reads CASSFSGSFYEQYF. The DNA for the CDR3 is TGTGCCAGCAGCTTTAGCGGGAGTTTCTACGAGCAGTACTTC.

This clonotype was seen a few times. This chain uses TRBV4-3 with TRBJ2-5; TRBD1 is a possible D gene (8 bases). V was pared by 1 base and J by 4 bases, with 13 bases between. Germline V gene lookup returns CDR1 LGHNA and CDR2 YSLEER. The CDR3 runs 15 residues. The CDR3 coding sequence is TGCGCCAGCAGCCAAGGACAGGGGAGGGGAGAGACCCAGTACTTC. Its translation is CASSQGQGRGETQYF.

This rearrangement joins TRBV5-1 to TRBJ2-7; TRBD2 aligns across 13 bases. The V gene end was trimmed by 5 bases and the J gene end by 5 bases; junction bases not matched to a gene: 7. Germline V gene lookup returns CDR1 SGHRS and CDR2 YFSETQ. This CDR3 has 15 amino acids. CDR3 in amino acids: CASRILAGGPHEQYF. The CDR3, as DNA: TGCGCCAGCAGGATACTAGCGGGGGGGCCCCACGAGCAGTACTTC.

Remarks on this clonotype: This may be a read error, as it is one base from a much larger clone. This chain joins TRBV11-2 and TRBJ2-7; TRBD1 matches at 7 bases. The CDR3 sequence is 15 residues long. Germline V gives CDR1 SGHAT, CDR2 FQNNGV. The CDR3 DNA follows: TGTGCCAGCAGCTTTGGCCCGGGACAGTCCTACGAGCGGTACTTC. Translating gives CASSFGPGQSYERYF.

The chain joins TRBV28 to TRBJ1-2; TRBD1 is a possible D gene (5 bases). This CDR3 spans 11 amino acids. Germline loops: CDR1 MDHEN, CDR2 SYDVKM. V lost 8 bases to trimming and J lost 3 bases, with 7 bases between them. The CDR3 nucleotides are TGTGCCAGCCAGGGAGACTATGGCTACACCTTC. It yields the protein CASQGDYGYTF.

This clonotype showed up many times. The rearrangement uses TRBV7-8 and TRBJ1-1; no definite D call. The CDR3 loop spans 16 amino acids. The V gene's germline CDR1 is SGHVS and CDR2 FQNEAQ. V lost 0 bases and J 2 bases, leaving 13 bases between the germline ends. CDR3 sequence reads: CASSLARRVQNTEAFF. The CDR3 region has the DNA TGTGCCAGCAGCTTAGCGCGGAGGGTCCAAAACACTGAAGCTTTCTTT.

This clonotype occurred many times. CDR3 bases: TGTGCCACCAGTGGCCGACCGGGACAAGGGCAAGAGACCCAGTACTTC. It specifies CATSGRPGQGQETQYF. This chain connects TRBV24-1 to TRBJ2-5; possible D gene TRBD1, 6 bases. With 5 bases removed from V and 2 bases from J, the gap between germline ends came to 17 bases. This CDR3 has 16 amino acids. Germline loops: CDR1 KGHDR, CDR2 SFDVKD.

A few counts support this clonotype. The chain links TRBV15 to TRBJ2-1, with TRBD2 matching 7 bases. The CDR3 extends over 15 amino acids. Per the germline V gene, CDR1 is LNHNV and CDR2 is YYDKDF (reference sequence). J gave up 6 bases and V 3 bases, and 8 bases lay outside the gene matches. CDR3 sequence: CATSSPGGGGNEQFF. The CDR3, as DNA: TGTGCCACCAGCAGTCCTGGGGGGGGGGGCAATGAGCAGTTCTTC.

V is TRBV18 and J is TRBJ1-2; 7 bases are a match to TRBD1. The CDR3 has 13 amino acids. The trim removed 5 bases at V and 6 bases at J, leaving 6 bases unmatched. CDR1 is KGHSH, CDR2 LQKENI, per germline. The CDR3 region is CASSDDRANGYTF. As DNA, the CDR3 is TGTGCCAGCTCAGACGACAGGGCCAATGGCTACACCTTC.